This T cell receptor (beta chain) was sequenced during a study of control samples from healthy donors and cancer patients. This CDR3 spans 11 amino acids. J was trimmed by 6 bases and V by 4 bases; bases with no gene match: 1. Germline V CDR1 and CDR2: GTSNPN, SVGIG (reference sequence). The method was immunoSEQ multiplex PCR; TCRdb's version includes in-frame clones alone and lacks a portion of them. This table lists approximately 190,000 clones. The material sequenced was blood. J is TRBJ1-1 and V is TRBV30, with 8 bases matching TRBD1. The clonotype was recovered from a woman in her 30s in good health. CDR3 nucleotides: TGTGCCTGGACCAGGGGGCCTGAAGCTTTCTTT. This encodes CAWTRGPEAFF. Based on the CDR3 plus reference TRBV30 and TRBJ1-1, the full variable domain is SQTIHQWPATLVQPVGSPLSLECTVEGTSNPNLYWYRQAAGRGLQLLFYSVGIGQISSEVPQNLSASRPQDRQFILSSKKLLLSDSGFYLCAWTRGPEAFFGQGTRLTVV.